This T cell receptor beta chain was obtained from a study of CD8 T cells in Susac syndrome. The study's findings and limits: The study's TCR sequencing and HLA analysis drew on a certain number of individuals. That number was acknowledged as relatively small.

RNA amounts of about 0.5 to 1 ug underwent reverse transcription with random hexamers. Amplification of TCR beta CDR3 used immunoSEQ multiplex PCR across 54 Vbeta and 13 Jbeta. A single record per CDR3 protein comes from TCRdb applying MiXCR to the immunoSEQ multiplex PCR reads. The sample lists 90,000 or so distinct CDR3 sequences; over 80% were seen once. In germline, CDR1 is SQVTM, CDR2 ANQGSEA. Trimming left V 1 base short and J 3 bases short, with 9 bases between. CDR3 length equals 13 residues. Turning to this clonotype: No antigen is known for it.

CD8+ and CD4+ T cells from blood underwent TCR beta sequencing, which was carried out in a high-throughput format. Through negative isolation, CD4+ and CD8+ T cells were obtained, while TEMRA cells were enriched using FACS. The chain links TRBV29-1 to TRBJ1-1; a possible D gene is TRBD1 (5 bases). Sequenced: CD8+ T cells from PBMCs. This receptor was identified in a human donor in good health. CDR3 sequence: CSVEVREHTEAFF. For the CDR3, the DNA is TGCAGCGTTGAAGTCAGGGAGCACACTGAAGCTTTCTTT.